Below, 30 T cell receptor beta chains from the same sample are listed, as sequenced in a study of patients and donors after allogeneic stem cell transplantation. TCRdb used MiXCR to reprocess the RT-PCR reads, holding one entry per CDR3 protein. The data contain about 89,000 distinct CDR3 sequences, about 48% of them singletons. Specimen: blood, either unsorted or a sorted T cell fraction (not recorded which). Receptor source: a human donor who was either an allogeneic HSCT recipient or a stem cell or donor lymphocyte infusion donor (not recorded which). It is not recorded whose cells these are; they may come from a transplant donor.

The chain joins TRBV7-2 to TRBJ2-3, with D perhaps given as TRBD1 or TRBD2 (6 bases each). Deletions cut 1 base from V and 3 bases from J, with 14 bases between. The V gene's germline CDR1 is SGHTA and CDR2 FQGNSA. The CDR3 spans 16 residues. CDR3 protein: CASSLGLGGTTDTQYF. DNA for the CDR3: TGTGCCAGCAGCTTAGGACTAGGGGGGACTACAGATACGCAGTATTTT.

This clonotype has only a few counts. V and J are TRBV6-2 or TRBV6-3 and TRBJ1-6; the D is unclear. The V gene lost 5 bases and the J gene lost 8 bases, with 7 bases spanning the gap. CDR3 size: 12 residues. The V gene's germline CDR1 is MNHEY and CDR2 SVGEGT. DNA of the CDR3: TGTGCCAGCAGTCGGGAGTATTCACCCCTCCACTTT. The encoded protein is CASSREYSPLHF.

This clonotype was detected only a few times. The rearrangement uses TRBV27 and TRBJ1-1; D is unclear. Between the trimmed V and J ends, which lost 4 bases and 5 bases, there was a span of 11 bases. CDR3 length: 13 amino acids. Germline-derived CDR1 and CDR2 are MNHEY and SMNVEV (reference sequence). The DNA for the CDR3 is TGTGCCAGCAGTTGGAAGGCCCGGACTGAAGCTTTCTTT. Translated: CASSWKARTEAFF.

This clonotype was seen a handful of times. The chain carries TRBV3-1 and TRBJ1-2; 9 bases are shared with TRBD1. The germline V gene has CDR1 LGHDT and CDR2 YNNKEL (reference sequence). The V segment lost 3 bases and the J segment 7 bases; nucleotides outside the gene matches: 9. This CDR3 comprises 15 residues. The CDR3, as DNA: TGTGCCAGCAGCCACCCGGACAGGGGCGGAGGTGGCTACACCTTC. Protein product: CASSHPDRGGGGYTF.

The rearrangement links TRBV6-1 to TRBJ1-5; D is undetermined. Trimming shortened V by 0 bases and J by 3 bases, and 12 bases separated the two germline ends. Germline V gene lookup returns CDR1 MNHNS and CDR2 SASEGT. This CDR3 comprises 16 residues. This CDR3 reads CASSEARERVNQPQHF. CDR3 coding DNA: TGTGCCAGCAGTGAAGCGAGGGAGAGGGTCAATCAGCCCCAGCATTTT.

This clonotype was counted between two and nine times. The J gene is TRBJ1-5, the V gene TRBV3-1, with 10 bases lining up with TRBD1. CDR1 and CDR2 from the germline V gene are LGHDT and YNNKEL (reference sequence). V lost 6 bases to trimming and J lost 5 bases; unmatched junction nucleotides: 1. The CDR3 is 13 amino acids. CDR3 DNA sequence: TGTGCCAGCAGTGGGACAGGGGATCAGCCCCAGCATTTT. Protein product: CASSGTGDQPQHF.

J is TRBJ1-1 and V is TRBV20-1; D remains ambiguous. Trimming took off 0 bases at V and 1 base at J, with 6 bases between the two ends. This CDR3 spans 13 amino acids. Germline values: CDR1 DFQATT, CDR2 SNEGSKA (reference sequence). The CDR3 loop reads CSARDTENTEAFF. DNA of the CDR3: TGCAGTGCTAGAGACACAGAGAACACTGAAGCTTTCTTT.

The rearrangement joins TRBV5-1 to TRBJ2-3; the match to TRBD1 covers 7 bases. Trimming removed 7 bases from V and 9 bases from J; junction bases left unmatched: 17. This CDR3 has 15 amino acids. CDR1 SGHRS and CDR2 YFSETQ come from the germline V gene. CDR3 nucleotide sequence: TGCGCCAGCTTTTTGACTTGGGACAGCAACAAGACGCAGTATTTT. It translates to CASFLTWDSNKTQYF. Based on the CDR3 plus reference TRBV5-1 and TRBJ2-3, the full variable domain is KAGVTQTPRYLIKTRGQQVTLSCSPISGHRSVSWYQQTPGQGLQFLFEYFSETQRNKGNFPGRFSGRQFSNSRSEMNVSTLELGDSALYLCASFLTWDSNKTQYFGPGTRLTVL.

The rearrangement joins TRBV7-2 to TRBJ2-1, with a weak D call TRBD1 (5 bases). V was cut by 5 bases and J by 1 base, with 12 bases left in between. This CDR3 region has 15 residues. Per germline, CDR1 SGHTA and CDR2 FQGNSA. Here the CDR3 reads CASSILGASYNEQFF. The DNA of the CDR3 is TGTGCCAGCAGCATCCTTGGGGCGTCCTACAATGAGCAGTTCTTC.

There are a few counts of this clonotype. The chain recombines TRBV29-1 with TRBJ1-1, with no clear D. CDR3 size: 13 residues. Germline-derived CDR1 and CDR2 are SQVTM and ANQGSEA. V lost 6 bases and J lost 4, with 15 bases in between. CDR3 sequence: CSVENPGSTEAFF. The CDR3 coding sequence is TGCAGCGTCGAAAATCCAGGCTCCACTGAAGCTTTCTTT.

In this sample, this clonotype turned up once. The V gene is TRBV6-2 or TRBV6-3, the J gene TRBJ2-1; D not certain. The V gene lost 0 bases and the J gene lost 0 bases, with 6 bases spanning the gap. Germline CDR1 reads MNHEY; CDR2 reads SVGEGT. The CDR3 is made up of 15 amino acids. Here the CDR3 reads CASSYSSGSYNEQFF. The CDR3 bases are TGTGCCAGCAGTTACTCGTCGGGCTCCTACAATGAGCAGTTCTTC.

The rearrangement uses TRBV12-3 or TRBV12-4 and TRBJ1-1, with D tentatively TRBD1 (5 bases). Trimming stripped 6 bases from V and 4 bases from J, with 12 bases between. The CDR3 runs 13 residues. CDR3 coding DNA: TGTGCCAGCAGCATGGGGGTAGGCACTGAAGCTTTCTTT. It yields the protein CASSMGVGTEAFF.

The rearrangement uses TRBV20-1 and TRBJ1-4, with a tentative D call TRBD1 (6 bases). The CDR3 runs 13 residues. Germline V gene data show CDR1 as DFQATT and CDR2 as SNEGSKA (reference sequence). V lost 7 bases and J 8 bases, leaving 17 bases between the germline ends. The CDR3 nucleotides are TGCAGTGGGAGAGGACAGCCGACGGAAAAACTGTTTTTT. As protein: CSGRGQPTEKLFF.

This chain uses TRBV10-3 with TRBJ1-1; D is possibly TRBD1 (5 bases). Germline assignment: CDR1 ENHRY and CDR2 SYGVKD. Trimming took off 0 bases at V and 3 bases at J, with 11 bases between the two ends. This CDR3 is built from 15 residues. As DNA, the CDR3 is TGTGCCATCAGTGAGTCAGGGGCCAGGGACACTGAAGCTTTCTTT. It yields the protein CAISESGARDTEAFF.

V is TRBV7-3 and J is TRBJ1-6; maybe TRBD1 (6 bases). Germline V gives CDR1 SGHTA, CDR2 FQGTGA. V was clipped by 5 bases and J by 4 bases, with 12 bases between them. The CDR3 runs to 15 residues. The CDR3 sequence is CASSQLGGYNSPLHF. The CDR3 region has the DNA TGTGCCAGCAGCCAACTAGGGGGATATAATTCACCCCTCCACTTT.

The V call is TRBV11-2, the J call TRBJ2-1; 8 bases map to TRBD2. Trimming took 5 bases from V and 7 from J; bases not matched to a gene: 13. CDR1 is SGHAT, CDR2 FQNNGV, per germline. The CDR3 loop spans 16 amino acids. CDR3 residues: CASSPSQAGARNEQFF. In DNA form, the CDR3 reads TGTGCCAGCAGCCCCTCCCAAGCGGGAGCAAGGAATGAGCAGTTCTTC.

The chain carries TRBV20-1 and TRBJ2-1, with D perhaps TRBD2 (5 bases). Germline CDR1 reads DFQATT; CDR2 reads SNEGSKA (reference sequence). This CDR3 contains 13 residues. V was cut by 1 base and J by 5 bases, with 9 bases left in between. CDR3 nucleotides: TGCAGTGCTAGAGGTCTAGCCGACAATGAGCAGTTCTTC. Translated: CSARGLADNEQFF.

J is TRBJ1-2 and V is TRBV7-2; perhaps TRBD1 as D (5 bases). The CDR3 is 14 residues long. Trimming removed 2 bases at V and 5 bases at J, with 12 bases between. Germline CDR1 SGHTA, CDR2 FQGNSA. CDR3 DNA: TGTGCCAGCAGCTTATCTACGCGGGGGTATGGCTACACCTTC. It specifies CASSLSTRGYGYTF. Full variable domain (outside the CDR3, taken from reference TRBV7-2 and TRBJ1-2): GAGVSQSPSNKVTEKGKDVELRCDPISGHTALYWYRQSLGQGLEFLIYFQGNSAPDKSGLPSDRFSAERTGGSVSTLTIQRTQQEDSAVYLCASSLSTRGYGYTFGSGTRLTVV.

This clonotype was seen more than once but under ten times. The chain uses TRBV3-1 and TRBJ1-2, with D unclear. Germline values: CDR1 LGHDT, CDR2 YNNKEL (reference sequence). The CDR3 totals 16 residues. The V end was cut by 0 bases, the J end by 0 bases, with 11 bases between. The CDR3 DNA reads as TGTGCCAGCAGCCAAGAGGTCAGCAAAGCTAACTATGGCTACACCTTC. Translation: CASSQEVSKANYGYTF.

The table lists this clonotype with a few counts. The CDR3 here is CASSPWQENYGYTF. CDR3 nucleotide sequence: TGTGCCAGCAGCCCATGGCAGGAAAACTATGGCTACACCTTC. The V gene is TRBV3-1, the J gene TRBJ1-2; no definite D call. This CDR3 comprises 14 residues. Germline lookup yields CDR1 LGHDT and CDR2 YNNKEL (reference sequence). Trimming took off 4 bases at V and 2 bases at J, with 11 bases between the two ends.

This clonotype was picked up one time. This sequence joins TRBV20-1 and TRBJ2-3; tentatively, D is TRBD2 (6 bases). This CDR3 has 14 amino acids. V lost 8 bases and J 1 base, leaving 16 bases between the germline ends. Germline CDR1 and CDR2: DFQATT and SNEGSKA (reference sequence). The CDR3 sequence is CSHIVGGRTDTQYF. The CDR3 nucleotides read TGCAGTCATATCGTGGGAGGCCGCACAGATACGCAGTATTTT.

The chain employs TRBV4-3 and TRBJ1-6, with D unclear. Germline CDR1 reads LGHNA; CDR2 reads YSLEER. The CDR3 runs 13 residues. The V end was cut by 0 bases, the J end by 5 bases, with 2 bases between. For the CDR3, the DNA is TGCGCCAGCAGCCAAGACCATAATTCACCCCTCCACTTT. This translates into CASSQDHNSPLHF.

The sample holds a few counts of this clonotype. The V gene is TRBV5-1, the J gene TRBJ1-2; 8 nucleotides align to TRBD1. V lost 0 bases and J lost 3; bases outside the gene matches: 4. Germline CDR1 is SGHRS and CDR2 is YFSETQ. There are 15 residues in the CDR3. The CDR3 sequence is CASSLATGADYGYTF. CDR3 coding DNA: TGCGCCAGCAGCTTGGCGACAGGGGCTGACTATGGCTACACCTTC.

This chain uses TRBV7-9 with TRBJ1-5, with 8 bases aligning to TRBD1. The ends lost 5 bases at V and 1 base at J; junction bases unmatched: 4. Germline CDR1 reads SEHNR; CDR2 reads FQNEAQ (reference sequence). The CDR3 totals 15 residues. CDR3 amino acids: CASSPTGGSNQPQHF. As DNA, the CDR3 is TGTGCCAGCAGCCCAACAGGGGGGAGCAATCAGCCCCAGCATTTT.

This clonotype has more than one count but fewer than ten. The rearrangement uses TRBV12-3 or TRBV12-4 and TRBJ1-3, with D tentatively TRBD1 (5 bases). Trimming stripped 3 bases from V and 0 bases from J, with 9 bases between. The CDR3 has 15 amino acids. The chain's CDR3 is CASSFSGGSGNTIYF. The CDR3 coding sequence is TGTGCCAGCAGTTTCAGTGGGGGCTCTGGAAACACCATATATTTT.

V is TRBV5-5 and J is TRBJ1-5; D gene ambiguous. CDR1 SGHKS and CDR2 YYEKEE come from the germline V gene (reference sequence). Trimming left V 0 bases short and J 0 bases short, with 4 bases between. This CDR3 is 14 amino acids long. The CDR3, as DNA: TGTGCCAGCAGCTTGGCCCATAGCAATCAGCCCCAGCATTTT. It specifies CASSLAHSNQPQHF.

This clonotype was seen only a few times. The rearrangement links TRBV29-1 to TRBJ1-2, with 8 bases matching TRBD1. This CDR3 has 13 residues. Germline CDR1 reads SQVTM; CDR2 reads ANQGSEA. V dropped 4 bases and J dropped 2; count of bases not matched to a gene: 3. The CDR3 here is CSVVGQANYGYTF. The CDR3 bases are TGCAGCGTTGTGGGACAGGCAAACTATGGCTACACCTTC.

The chain couples TRBV7-6 to TRBJ1-2, with D tentatively TRBD1 (6 bases). The V end was cut by 5 bases, the J end by 3 bases, with 16 bases between. This CDR3 has 15 residues. Germline V gene lookup returns CDR1 SGHVS and CDR2 FNYEAQ. The chain's CDR3 is CASSLPDSTDYGYTF. CDR3 DNA: TGTGCCAGCAGCCTCCCGGACAGCACTGACTATGGCTACACCTTC.

The chain uses TRBV20-1 and TRBJ2-1; D is perhaps TRBD2 (7 bases). V lost 3 bases, J lost 8 bases, and 17 bases lay in between. CDR3 length: 14 residues. Germline V gives CDR1 DFQATT, CDR2 SNEGSKA (reference sequence). DNA of the CDR3: TGCAGTGCTAGGAGGGGGGAGGGAGGACATGAGCAGTTCTTC. It is translated as CSARRGEGGHEQFF.

The chain uses TRBV7-2 and TRBJ1-2; no reliable D call. The germline V gene encodes CDR1 SGHTA and CDR2 FQGNSA. Trimming left V 5 bases short and J 3 bases short, with 13 bases between. This CDR3 is 14 amino acids long. The CDR3 coding sequence is TGTGCCAGCAGCCAGGACCCGGGCCACTATGGCTACACCTTC. Translation: CASSQDPGHYGYTF.